This TCR beta chain was retrieved from a study of T cells after yellow fever vaccination. TCRdb re-analysed the 5' RACE reads in MiXCR, keeping a single row per CDR3 protein. Of approximately 120,000 distinct CDR3 sequences listed, approximately 14% are singletons. Sequencing was performed on CD8+ T cells sorted from PBMCs, taken 5 days after the yellow fever booster vaccination. This clonotype was obtained from a man aged 18 to 29 who received the YFV17D yellow fever vaccine.

The CDR3 DNA is TGTGCCAGCAGCGTTAGCGGGGGGCGACGCGAGACCCAGTACTTC. As protein: CASSVSGGRRETQYF. The V and J genes are TRBV7-9 and TRBJ2-5, with 10 bases that match TRBD2. Germline loops: CDR1 SEHNR, CDR2 FQNEAQ (reference sequence). There are 15 residues in the CDR3. The trim removed 5 bases at V and 5 bases at J, leaving 8 bases unmatched. Together with reference TRBV7-9 and TRBJ2-5, the CDR3 gives the full variable domain: DTGVSQNPRHKITKRGQNVTFRCDPISEHNRLYWYRQTLGQGPEFLTYFQNEAQLEKSRLLSDRFSAERPKGSFSTLEIQRTEQGDSAMYLCASSVSGGRRETQYFGPGTRLLVL.